Presented here are 26 T cell receptor beta chains from one specimen sequenced in a study of T-cell memory formation after mild COVID-19. One entry per CDR3 protein, called by TCRdb with MiXCR from the 5' RACE reads. The sample carries a few hundred thousand distinct CDR3 sequences, roughly 18% recorded once. The material sequenced was PBMCs or a T cell subset sorted from them (not recorded which). The origin of the receptors is a man in his late teens or twenties who had mild COVID-19 (a few samples of this study predate the infection). Cell type and time point are not known.

The chain recombines TRBV6-2 or TRBV6-3 with TRBJ1-5, with D uncertain. The CDR3 is 11 amino acids. CDR1 and CDR2 (germline): MNHEY, SVGEGT. The V and J ends lost 2 bases and 9 bases respectively, with 5 bases between them. CDR3 in DNA: TGTGCCAGCAGTTACCCGTGGCCCCAGCATTTT. Its protein is CASSYPWPQHF.

The V call is TRBV19, the J call TRBJ1-1; no firm D call. This CDR3 region has 13 residues. Germline assignment: CDR1 LNHDA and CDR2 SQIVND (reference sequence). The V and J ends lost 3 bases and 1 base respectively, with 6 bases between them. This CDR3 is CASSISANTEAFF. CDR3 in DNA: TGTGCCAGTAGTATTTCGGCGAACACTGAAGCTTTCTTT.

The V and J genes are TRBV5-1 and TRBJ2-7; tentative D call: TRBD1 (6 bases). The CDR3 consists of 15 residues. Trimming took 3 bases from V and 7 from J, leaving 20 bases between them. Germline V gives CDR1 SGHRS, CDR2 YFSETQ. The CDR3 loop is CASSSDGGQVREQYF. CDR3 in DNA: TGCGCCAGCAGCTCGGATGGGGGCCAAGTAAGGGAGCAGTACTTC.

V gene TRBV19 combines with J gene TRBJ2-1; D is ambiguous. The ends were cut back, 2 bases at V and 9 bases at J, with 14 bases in the middle. The CDR3 is 14 residues long. Per germline, CDR1 LNHDA and CDR2 SQIVND (reference sequence). CDR3 region: CASSIQETPGEQFF. The CDR3 DNA reads as TGTGCCAGTAGTATACAGGAAACTCCAGGTGAGCAGTTCTTC.

This clonotype appeared a few times. Written as DNA, the CDR3 is TGTGCCAGCAGCCAAGATATTAGGGGACATACCGATCAGCCCCAGCATTTT. Amino acids: CASSQDIRGHTDQPQHF. The V gene is TRBV4-2, the J gene TRBJ1-5; TRBD1 might be the D (6 bases). The CDR3 covers 17 residues. V lost 0 bases to trimming and J lost 5 bases, with 17 bases between them. Germline V gives CDR1 LGHNA, CDR2 YNFKEQ.

The chain combines TRBV15 with TRBJ2-7; 10 bases match TRBD1. CDR1 is LNHNV, CDR2 YYDKDF, per germline (reference sequence). There are 16 residues in the CDR3. V shed 3 bases and J 1 base; nucleotides not matched to a gene: 6. CDR3 residues: CATSSNPGQGSYEQYF. The CDR3 coding sequence is TGTGCCACCAGCAGCAACCCGGGACAGGGGTCCTACGAGCAGTACTTC.

The CDR3 DNA follows: TGTGCCATCAGTGCCCTCGTGGGAGCGGAAGAGACCCAGTACTTC. Encoded protein: CAISALVGAEETQYF. The chain carries TRBV10-3 and TRBJ2-5, with a tentative D call TRBD2 (5 bases). Trimming shortened V by 4 bases and J by 3 bases, and 15 bases separated the two germline ends. This CDR3 comprises 15 residues. Germline V lookup: CDR1 ENHRY, CDR2 SYGVKD.

This clonotype was seen only a few times. This chain links TRBV5-4 with TRBJ2-2; perhaps D is TRBD1 or TRBD2 (7 bases each). Germline CDR1 and CDR2: SGHNT and YYREEE (reference sequence). The CDR3 contains 16 residues. Between the trimmed V and J ends, which lost 2 bases and 6 bases, there was a span of 17 bases. The CDR3 bases are TGTGCCAGCAGCTTTCCCAGGGGGGGGGCCGCCGGGGAGCTGTTTTTT. Residues: CASSFPRGGAAGELFF.

This clonotype has just a few counts. This chain connects TRBV5-1 to TRBJ2-1; perhaps TRBD2 as D (6 bases). The CDR3 loop spans 15 amino acids. Germline loops: CDR1 SGHRS, CDR2 YFSETQ. V was clipped by 0 bases and J by 8 bases, with 15 bases between them. The CDR3 DNA is TGCGCCAGCAGCTTGGTTCTAGCGAGGGTCGATGAGCAGTTCTTC. Amino acid sequence: CASSLVLARVDEQFF.

This clonotype showed up just a few times. The chain uses TRBV2 and TRBJ2-7, with 10 bases that match TRBD1. Germline V gene lookup returns CDR1 SNHLY and CDR2 FYNNEI. The CDR3 spans 14 residues. With 8 bases clipped from V and 3 bases from J, the junction kept 7 bases outside the gene matches. CDR3 DNA sequence: TGTGCCAGCGGATGGGACAGGGGCAGCTACGAGCAGTACTTC. Translating it yields CASGWDRGSYEQYF. The full variable domain, in which reference TRBV2 and TRBJ2-7 provide the parts outside the CDR3, is EPEVTQTPSHQVTQMGQEVILRCVPISNHLYFYWYRQILGQKVEFLVSFYNNEISEKSEIFDDQFSVERPDGSNFTLKIRSTKLEDSAMYFCASGWDRGSYEQYFGPGTRLTVT.

The CDR3 spells CASSYGSGGVADTQYF. The CDR3, as DNA: TGTGCCAGCAGTTACGGTAGCGGGGGGGTCGCCGATACGCAGTATTTT. The V and J genes are TRBV6-6 and TRBJ2-3; TRBD2 matches 11 bases. Germline trimming cut 2 bases from V and 6 bases from J; bases unmatched to any gene: 7. Per the germline V gene, CDR1 is MNHNY and CDR2 is SVGAGI (reference sequence). The CDR3 totals 16 residues.

The rearrangement joins TRBV20-1 to TRBJ2-6, with D hard to call. The CDR3 is 16 residues long. Germline values: CDR1 DFQATT, CDR2 SNEGSKA (reference sequence). Trimming took off 4 bases at V and 4 bases at J, with 17 bases between the two ends. DNA of the CDR3: TGCAGTGCTACCAGCCCCGAAACCGGAGGGGCCAACGTCCTGACTTTC. Protein sequence: CSATSPETGGANVLTF.

V usage is TRBV2 and J usage is TRBJ2-2; tentatively, D is TRBD2 (6 bases). The CDR3 loop spans 18 amino acids. CDR1 and CDR2 from the germline V gene are SNHLY and FYNNEI. The ends were cut back, 1 base at V and 6 bases at J, with 21 bases in the middle. The CDR3 DNA follows: TGTGCCAGCAGTGAAGGGTGGGAGGACACTGGAACGGCCGGGGAGCTGTTTTTT. Translating gives CASSEGWEDTGTAGELFF.

This clonotype showed up many times. Here the CDR3 reads CASSLVRDQPQHF. In DNA, the CDR3 is TGTGCCAGCAGTTTAGTAAGAGATCAGCCCCAGCATTTT. V usage is TRBV12-3 or TRBV12-4 and J usage is TRBJ1-5; no reliable D call. V was shortened by 1 base and J by 5 bases, with 6 bases between the two germline ends. The CDR3 totals 13 residues.

A remark on this clonotype: The junction departs from germline at one end; a sequencing error may be responsible. The chain uses TRBV7-7 and TRBJ2-1; TRBD2 matches at 12 bases. The CDR3 runs 17 residues. Germline CDR1 SSHAT, CDR2 FNYEAQ (reference sequence). The CDR3: CASSPELLLAGGPEQFF. CDR3 coding DNA: TGTGCTAGCAGCCCCGAGCTGTTACTAGCGGGGGGCCCTGAGCAGTTCTTC.

In this sample, this clonotype turned up a few times. At one of its ends the junction is not consistent with the germline gene, which may arise from a read error. The J gene is TRBJ1-1, the V gene TRBV12-5, with no clear D. The CDR3 spans 13 residues. Per the germline V gene, CDR1 is LGHNT and CDR2 is FRNRAP. The CDR3 protein is CASGLNPVGVYSF. Here the CDR3 DNA reads TGTGCTAGTGGTTTGAACCCAGTCGGGGTTTACAGCTTT. The whole variable domain, filled in from reference TRBV12-5 and TRBJ1-1, reads DARVTQTPRHKVTEMGQEVTMRCQPILGHNTVFWYRQTMMQGLELLAYFRNRAPLDDSGMPKDRFSAEMPDATLATLKIQPSEPRDSAVYFCASGLNPVGVYSFGQGTRLTVV.

This clonotype was seen more than once but under ten times. The CDR3 spells CASSQQAGGSNEQFF. As DNA, the CDR3 is TGTGCCAGCAGCCAGCAAGCGGGGGGGAGCAATGAGCAGTTCTTC. V usage is TRBV4-2 and J usage is TRBJ2-1, with TRBD2 identical over 10 bases. The CDR3 runs to 15 residues. J lost 6 bases, V lost 3 bases, and 5 bases had no gene match. The V gene's germline CDR1 is LGHNA and CDR2 YNFKEQ.

The gene calls are TRBV4-3 and TRBJ2-2; the match to TRBD1 covers 7 bases. Germline V CDR1 and CDR2: LGHNA, YSLEER. The CDR3 runs 18 residues. Losses at the gene ends were 0 bases for V and 1 base for J; bases not matched to a gene: 8. In DNA form, the CDR3 reads TGCGCCAGCAGCCAAGACCCCTCGGACAGGCTGAACACCGGGGAGCTGTTTTTT. Amino acid sequence: CASSQDPSDRLNTGELFF.

The chain employs TRBV20-1 and TRBJ2-7, with D perhaps TRBD1 (6 bases). This CDR3 is built from 14 residues. The germline V and J ends were trimmed by 7 bases and 1 base, with 17 bases remaining between them. Germline assignment: CDR1 DFQATT and CDR2 SNEGSKA (reference sequence). CDR3 amino acids: CSGTPTGGSYEQYF. The DNA of the CDR3 is TGCAGTGGGACCCCGACAGGAGGTTCCTACGAGCAGTACTTC.

The genes are TRBV29-1 and TRBJ2-1; D is ambiguous. In germline, CDR1 is SQVTM, CDR2 ANQGSEA. The CDR3 contains 10 residues. V lost 3 bases and J 9 bases, leaving 6 bases between the germline ends. The CDR3 DNA is TGCAGCGTTGATACGGGTGAGCAGTTCTTC. Its translation: CSVDTGEQFF.

A few counts support this clonotype. The J gene is TRBJ2-2, the V gene TRBV7-3, with a possible D match to TRBD2 (6 bases). V was clipped by 1 base and J by 4 bases, with 10 bases between them. The V gene's germline CDR1 is SGHTA and CDR2 FQGTGA. CDR3 length: 15 residues. CDR3 amino acids: CASSLMAGSTGELFF. The CDR3 DNA sequence: TGTGCCAGCAGCTTAATGGCGGGGAGCACCGGGGAGCTGTTTTTT.

The chain joins TRBV12-3 or TRBV12-4 to TRBJ2-3, with TRBD2 as a possible D gene (5 bases). This CDR3 is 15 amino acids long. V was clipped by 0 bases and J by 2 bases, with 9 bases between them. The CDR3 DNA reads as TGTGCCAGCAGTTTAGCGCTACTAGACACAGATACGCAGTATTTT. Its translation is CASSLALLDTDTQYF.

This clonotype has only a few counts. This chain joins TRBV7-2 and TRBJ2-3, with TRBD2 identical over 13 bases. The CDR3 runs 17 residues. Germline V gives CDR1 SGHTA, CDR2 FQGNSA. Trimming cost V 3 bases and J 3 bases; bases outside gene matches: 6. CDR3: CASSLAGTSGATDTQYF. The CDR3 nucleotides are TGTGCCAGCAGCTTGGCCGGGACTAGCGGGGCGACAGATACGCAGTATTTT.

In this sample, this clonotype turned up a few times. The rearrangement uses TRBV5-4 and TRBJ2-5; a possible D gene is TRBD2 (6 bases). V was pared by 4 bases and J by 5 bases, with 12 bases between. Per the germline V gene, CDR1 is SGHNT and CDR2 is YYREEE (reference sequence). The CDR3 contains 13 residues. The CDR3 loop is CASSGPEGETQYF. For the CDR3, the DNA is TGTGCCAGCAGCGGCCCGGAGGGCGAGACCCAGTACTTC.

The chain uses TRBV24-1 and TRBJ1-1; 8 bases fit TRBD1. CDR1 and CDR2 (germline): KGHDR, SFDVKD. The V gene end was trimmed by 7 bases and the J gene end by 1 base; junction bases not matched to a gene: 7. This CDR3 has 15 amino acids. CDR3 DNA: TGTGCCACCAGCGACACCGGGACAGGGAACACTGAAGCTTTCTTT. This encodes CATSDTGTGNTEAFF.

At least ten counts were recorded for this clonotype. The chain joins TRBV9 to TRBJ2-3; D not resolved. The CDR3 length is 12 residues. Germline V gene lookup returns CDR1 SGDLS and CDR2 YYNGEE. V was trimmed by 2 bases and J by 1 base, leaving 2 bases between them. For the CDR3, the DNA is TGTGCCAGCAGCGTGGGCACAGATACGCAGTATTTT. Translating gives CASSVGTDTQYF. The variable domain in full, with the rest retrieved from reference TRBV9 and TRBJ2-3, is DSGVTQTPKHLITATGQRVTLRCSPRSGDLSVYWYQQSLDQGLQFLIQYYNGEERAKGNILERFSAQQFPDLHSELNLSSLELGDSALYFCASSVGTDTQYFGPGTRLTVL.